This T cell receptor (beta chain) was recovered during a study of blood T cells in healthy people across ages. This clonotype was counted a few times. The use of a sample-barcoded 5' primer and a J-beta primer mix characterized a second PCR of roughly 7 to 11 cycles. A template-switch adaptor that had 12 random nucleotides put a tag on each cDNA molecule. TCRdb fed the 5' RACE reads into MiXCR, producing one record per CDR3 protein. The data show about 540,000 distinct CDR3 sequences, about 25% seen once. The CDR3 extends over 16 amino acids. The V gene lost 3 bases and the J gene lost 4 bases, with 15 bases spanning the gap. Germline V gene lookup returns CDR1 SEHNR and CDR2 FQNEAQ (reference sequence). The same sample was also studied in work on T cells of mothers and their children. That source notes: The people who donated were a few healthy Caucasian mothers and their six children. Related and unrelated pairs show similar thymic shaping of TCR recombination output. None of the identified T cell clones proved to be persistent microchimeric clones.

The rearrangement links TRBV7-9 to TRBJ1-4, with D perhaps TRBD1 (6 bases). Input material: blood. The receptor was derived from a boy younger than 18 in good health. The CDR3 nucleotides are TGTGCCAGCAGCTTGGGAAGACAGGCTAATAATGAAAAACTGTTTTTT. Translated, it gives CASSLGRQANNEKLFF. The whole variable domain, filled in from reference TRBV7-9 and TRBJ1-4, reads DTGVSQNPRHKITKRGQNVTFRCDPISEHNRLYWYRQTLGQGPEFLTYFQNEAQLEKSRLLSDRFSAERPKGSFSTLEIQRTEQGDSAMYLCASSLGRQANNEKLFFGSGTQLSVL.